This T cell receptor beta chain stems from a study of T cells after posttransplantation cyclophosphamide. J lost 6 bases, V lost 5 bases, and 7 bases had no gene match. The CDR3 totals 14 residues. Germline values: CDR1 SEHNR, CDR2 FQNEAQ (reference sequence). Busulfan-fludarabine conditioning, marrow transplant, and cyclophosphamide on days +3 and +4 were administered. The study, taken as a whole, reports: Skin or GI-infiltrating T cells shared few TRB sequences with blood. Later blood repertoires were often dominated by clones from the donor CD8+ memory compartment. TRB clonality was highly associated with recipient CMV seropositivity and reactivation.

This clone was detected ten times or more. What it recognizes is unknown. This table comes from immunoSEQ multiplex PCR, and its TCRdb copy is limited to in-frame clones, with some not included. Recorded here are roughly 15,000 clones, none singletons. This clonotype was obtained from a female patient aged 40 to 50 who received an allogeneic stem cell transplant from a related donor, was CMV-positive, and had no GVHD. These T cells may partly come from the graft donor. The chain links TRBV7-9 to TRBJ2-7; 10 bases line up with TRBD1. The sample in question was PBMCs, obtained around 1,100 days after allogeneic stem cell transplant with posttransplant cyclophosphamide. The CDR3 loop is CASSLPGQGREQYF. The CDR3 DNA sequence: TGTGCCAGCAGCCTCCCGGGACAGGGGCGCGAGCAGTACTTC.